This T cell receptor (beta chain) comes out of a study of beta chain features in type 1 diabetes. Study-level information: Cell yields, gender and age were comparable in patients and healthy donors. All of the samples together had approximately 100,000,000 sorted cells examined.

Study conclusions and caveats: Sequencing used cDNA, and cells with high TCR expression could therefore be over-represented.

The germline gives CDR1 SGHNT, CDR2 YYREEE (reference sequence). This CDR3 has 13 residues. The trim removed 5 bases at V and 4 bases at J, leaving 5 bases unmatched. About this clone: Its cognate antigen is unknown.

Reverse transcription of all isolated RNA meant that expressed TCRB transcripts were sequenced. Some clones are missing from TCRdb's copy, which holds only in-frame ones; the method was immunoSEQ multiplex PCR. The sample holds tens of thousands of clones, approximately 59% seen once. V is TRBV5-4 and J is TRBJ1-2; 7 positions agree with TRBD1. What was sequenced was Tregs from blood. The source of this sequence is a woman younger than 35 in good health. The CDR3: CASSRQGGYGYTF. The CDR3 region has the DNA TGTGCCAGCAGTAGACAGGGAGGCTATGGCTACACCTTC. The full variable domain, rest sourced from reference TRBV5-4 and TRBJ1-2, is ETGVTQSPTHLIKTRGQQVTLRCSSQSGHNTVSWYQQALGQGPQFIFQYYREEENGRGNFPPRFSGLQFPNYSSELNVNALELDDSALYLCASSRQGGYGYTFGSGTRLTVV.